Listed below are T cell receptor beta chains from one sample, sequenced in a study of blood T cell repertoires in COVID-19. The protocol was immunoSEQ multiplex PCR, while the TCRdb copy is restricted to in-frame clones and leaves out a portion. The sample has about 280,000 clones, about 82% seen once; the top ten hold 4.5% to 6%. The sample consisted of peripheral blood. These receptors originate from a man aged 50-59 years with active or convalescent COVID-19. CDR3s include the opening cysteine and the closing phenylalanine or tryptophan. A D gene is named only where the DNA matches it firmly. Clone size, where shown, is once, few, many, or a class for clones that have expanded.

V	size	J	D	CDR3	DNA
TRBV2	NA	TRBJ2-4	NA	CASSWGETKNIQYF	TGTGCCAGCAGCTGGGGGGAGACGAAAAACATTCAGTACTTC
TRBV2	NA	TRBJ2-2	TRBD2	CASRRTSGEAGELFF	TGTGCCAGCAGACGGACTAGCGGGGAAGCCGGGGAGCTGTTTTTT
TRBV6-2/TRBV6-3	NA	TRBJ2-1	NA	CASSFAGLSSYNEQFF	TGTGCCAGCAGTTTTGCGGGTCTTAGCTCCTACAATGAGCAGTTCTTC
TRBV6-6	NA	TRBJ2-1	TRBD1	CASSRDRPNEQFF	TGTGCCAGCAGCCGGGACAGGCCTAATGAGCAGTTCTTC
TRBV27	NA	TRBJ2-3	TRBD2	CASSDLAGATDTQYF	TGTGCCAGCAGTGACCTAGCGGGAGCCACAGATACGCAGTATTTT
TRBV3-1/TRBV3-2	NA	TRBJ1-4	NA	CASSQDETGDNEKLFF	TGTGCCAGCAGCCAAGATGAGACAGGCGATAATGAAAAACTGTTTTTT
TRBV18	NA	TRBJ2-1	NA	CASSPPSVRGEQFF	TGTGCCAGCTCACCACCCAGCGTTAGGGGTGAGCAGTTCTTC
TRBV9	NA	TRBJ1-2	NA	CASSADSPANYGYTF	TGTGCCAGCAGCGCCGACAGCCCAGCTAACTATGGCTACACCTTC
TRBV7-2	NA	TRBJ2-1	TRBD2	CASSLVSLAGGSAEQFF	TGTGCCAGCAGCTTAGTCTCCCTAGCGGGAGGGTCCGCTGAGCAGTTCTTC
TRBV7-2	few	TRBJ2-7	TRBD1	CASSRDRITYEQYF	TGTGCCAGCAGCCGGGACAGGATCACCTACGAGCAGTACTTC
TRBV7-9	NA	TRBJ1-5	TRBD1	CASSPTGFNQPQHF	TGTGCCAGCAGCCCGACAGGGTTCAATCAGCCCCAGCATTTT
TRBV4-3	NA	TRBJ1-3	NA	CASSQDFQVRKNTIYF	TGCGCCAGCAGCCAAGATTTTCAGGTAAGAAAAAACACCATATATTTT
TRBV7-2	NA	TRBJ1-1	NA	CASSFSPGLTEAFF	TGTGCCAGCAGCTTTTCCCCAGGGCTAACTGAAGCTTTCTTT
TRBV2	NA	TRBJ1-3	NA	CASRASGQPGNTIYF	TGTGCCAGCAGGGCCAGTGGACAGCCTGGAAACACCATATATTTT
TRBV2	NA	TRBJ2-2	NA	CASSVETGELFF	TGTGCCAGCAGCGTGGAGACCGGGGAGCTGTTTTTT
TRBV6-5	NA	TRBJ2-5	NA	CASRAPQETQYF	TGTGCCAGCAGGGCCCCTCAAGAGACCCAGTACTTC
TRBV9	NA	TRBJ1-1	NA	CASSVDGSLNTEAFF	TGTGCCAGCAGCGTAGACGGGAGCCTGAACACTGAAGCTTTCTTT
TRBV5-4	NA	TRBJ2-7	TRBD2	CASSPTGTSGRYEQYF	TGTGCCAGCAGCCCTACCGGGACTAGCGGTAGATACGAGCAGTACTTC
TRBV30	NA	TRBJ1-2	NA	CAWSSGNHRAVNYGYTF	TGTGCCTGGAGTTCGGGGAATCATCGAGCAGTTAACTATGGCTACACCTTC
TRBV10-3	NA	TRBJ1-6	TRBD1	CAIRETGTGGDSPLHF	TGTGCCATCAGGGAAACCGGGACAGGGGGGGATTCACCCCTCCACTTT
TRBV5-1	NA	TRBJ2-2	TRBD2	CASSLTSGRTGELFF	TGCGCCAGCAGCTTGACTAGCGGGAGGACCGGGGAGCTGTTTTTT
TRBV19	NA	TRBJ1-5	TRBD1	CASKDRGFQPQHF	TGTGCCAGTAAGGACAGGGGTTTTCAGCCCCAGCATTTT
TRBV9	NA	TRBJ2-1	TRBD2	CASSPRLAGGPHEQFF	TGTGCCAGCAGCCCCCGTTTAGCGGGAGGGCCCCATGAGCAGTTCTTC
TRBV7-9	NA	TRBJ1-2	TRBD1	CASSPRWGDRDPYGYTF	TGTGCCAGCAGCCCGCGGTGGGGGGACAGGGATCCCTATGGCTACACCTTC
TRBV5-1	NA	TRBJ1-4	TRBD1	CASSLTGTGSEKLFF	TGCGCCAGCAGCCTAACGGGGACAGGGAGTGAAAAACTGTTTTTT
TRBV21-1	NA	TRBJ1-5	NA	CASSTDHQPQHF	TGTGCCAGCAGCACAGATCATCAGCCCCAGCATTTT
TRBV18	NA	TRBJ2-1	TRBD2	CASSEGTRGLNEQFF	TGTGCCAGCTCAGAGGGGACTAGGGGTCTGAATGAGCAGTTCTTC
TRBV6-1	NA	TRBJ1-4	NA	CASSDVRVGEKLFF	TGTGCCAGCAGTGATGTCAGGGTTGGCGAAAAACTGTTTTTT
TRBV29-1	NA	TRBJ2-5	NA	CSVAQGIGETQYF	TGCAGCGTTGCTCAGGGGATCGGGGAGACCCAGTACTTC
TRBV27	NA	TRBJ2-2	TRBD1	CASSLEVKYPGQLNTGELFF	TGTGCCAGCAGTTTAGAGGTGAAGTATCCGGGACAGTTGAACACCGGGGAGCTGTTTTTT
TRBV24-1	NA	TRBJ1-5	NA	CATSDIRQNQPQHF	TGTGCCACCAGTGATATCCGACAGAATCAGCCCCAGCATTTT
TRBV6-6	NA	TRBJ2-3	NA	CASSPQGSPTGTDTQYF	TGTGCCAGCAGTCCACAGGGTAGCCCTACGGGCACAGATACGCAGTATTTT
TRBV4-2	NA	TRBJ2-2	TRBD2	CASSQETSGRAPGELFF	TGTGCCAGCAGCCAAGAGACTAGCGGGAGGGCCCCCGGGGAGCTGTTTTTT
TRBV18	NA	TRBJ2-3	NA	CASSVQPAGDTQYF	TGTGCCAGCTCGGTCCAACCGGCGGGAGATACGCAGTATTTT
TRBV4-2	NA	TRBJ2-1	NA	CASSQGPPHNEQFF	TGTGCCAGCAGCCAAGGGCCGCCCCACAATGAGCAGTTCTTC
TRBV6-1	NA	TRBJ2-3	TRBD2	CASSELGTSFDTQYF	TGTGCCAGCAGTGAATTGGGGACTAGCTTCGATACGCAGTATTTT
TRBV6-1	NA	TRBJ2-3	NA	CASSEPGAQTDTQYF	TGTGCCAGCAGTGAACCAGGGGCGCAAACAGATACGCAGTATTTT
TRBV6-5	NA	TRBJ1-1	TRBD1	CASSTLTGGTEAFF	TGTGCCAGCAGTACGCTTACAGGGGGAACTGAAGCTTTCTTT
TRBV5-4	NA	TRBJ2-5	TRBD2	CASSSGTRRIVETQYF	TGTGCCAGCTCTAGCGGGACGCGACGTATTGTAGAGACCCAGTACTTC
TRBV7-9	NA	TRBJ1-6	TRBD1	CASSQRTGGGNSPLHF	TGTGCCAGCAGCCAAAGGACAGGGGGTGGGAATTCACCCCTCCACTTT
TRBV4-1	few	TRBJ2-7	NA	CASRRDAMRERLYEQYF	TGCGCCAGCAGGCGAGACGCCATGAGGGAACGACTTTACGAGCAGTACTTC
TRBV6-5	NA	TRBJ2-2	NA	CASSYGEMGTGELFF	TGTGCCAGCAGTTACGGGGAGATGGGCACCGGGGAGCTGTTTTTT
TRBV6-2/TRBV6-3	NA	TRBJ1-1	NA	CASSVQENTEAFF	TGTGCCAGCAGTGTCCAGGAAAACACTGAAGCTTTCTTT
TRBV5-4	few	TRBJ2-5	TRBD2	CASSPGVAGGGETQYF	TGTGCCAGCTCCCCGGGGGTAGCGGGAGGTGGGGAGACCCAGTACTTC
TRBV7-9	once	TRBJ1-1	TRBD1	CASSSRGLGTEAFF	TGTGCCAGCAGCTCCAGGGGGCTAGGCACTGAAGCTTTCTTT